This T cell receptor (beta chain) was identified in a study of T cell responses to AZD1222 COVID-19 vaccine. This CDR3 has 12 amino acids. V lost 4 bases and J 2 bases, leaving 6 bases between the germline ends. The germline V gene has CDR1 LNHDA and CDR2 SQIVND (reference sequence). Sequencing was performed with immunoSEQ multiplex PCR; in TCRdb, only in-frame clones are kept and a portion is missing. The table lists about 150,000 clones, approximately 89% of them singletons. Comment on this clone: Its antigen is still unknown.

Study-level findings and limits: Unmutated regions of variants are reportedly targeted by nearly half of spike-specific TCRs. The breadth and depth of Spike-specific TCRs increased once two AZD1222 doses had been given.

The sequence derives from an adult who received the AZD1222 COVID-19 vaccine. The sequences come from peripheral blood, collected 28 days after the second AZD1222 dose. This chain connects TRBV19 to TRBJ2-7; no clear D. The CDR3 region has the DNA TGTGCCAGTAGTAGTCGAGCCTACGAGCAGTACTTC. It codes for CASSSRAYEQYF.